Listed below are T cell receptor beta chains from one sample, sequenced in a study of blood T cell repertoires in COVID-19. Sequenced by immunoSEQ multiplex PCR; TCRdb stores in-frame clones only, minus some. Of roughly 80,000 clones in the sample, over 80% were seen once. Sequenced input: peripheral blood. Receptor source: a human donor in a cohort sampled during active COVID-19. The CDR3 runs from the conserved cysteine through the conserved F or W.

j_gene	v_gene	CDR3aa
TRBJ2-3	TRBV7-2	CASSAGQGRDTRYF
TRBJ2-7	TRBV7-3	CASSPASGSYEQYF
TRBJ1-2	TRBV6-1	CASSGDRVVVVYGYTF
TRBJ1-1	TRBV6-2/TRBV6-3	CASSYMRENTEAFF
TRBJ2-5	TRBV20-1	CSASSRGQSQETQYF
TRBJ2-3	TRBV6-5	CASILTGGGTDTQYF
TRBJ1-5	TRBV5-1	CASSLEGDSNQPQHF
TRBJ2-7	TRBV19	CASRSTGANEQYF
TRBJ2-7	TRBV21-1	CASSGAGARYEQYF
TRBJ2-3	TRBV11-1	CASSLSSTDTQYF
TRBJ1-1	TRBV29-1	CSVEGGRGNTEAFF
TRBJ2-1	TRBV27	CASSVQGFNNEQFF
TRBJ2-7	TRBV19	CASSIGQPGLAQEQYF
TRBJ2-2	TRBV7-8	CASSFTAGGTGELFF
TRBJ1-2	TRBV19	CASSPRTYGYTF
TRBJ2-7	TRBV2	CASRRTSGERGEQYF
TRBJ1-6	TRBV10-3	CATEDRLGDGNSPLHF
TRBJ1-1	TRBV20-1	CSASPWTFEAFF
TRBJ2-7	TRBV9	CASSADGQASSYEQYF
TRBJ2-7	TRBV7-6	CASSPTSGASSYEQYF
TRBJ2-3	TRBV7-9	CASSLHTDTQYF
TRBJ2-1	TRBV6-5	CASSVQTGGRQFF
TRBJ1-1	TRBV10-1	CASSERLRTEAFF
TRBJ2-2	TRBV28	CALGAGGNTGELFF
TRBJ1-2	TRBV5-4	CASSLGLAGAGYGYTF
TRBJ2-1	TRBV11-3	CASSLRQGTGFF
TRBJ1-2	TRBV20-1	CSAPDIYGYTF
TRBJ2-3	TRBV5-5	CASRKAGGADTQYF
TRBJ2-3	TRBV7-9	CASSATRGGVTDTQYF
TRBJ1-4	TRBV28	CASSFRGMGEKLFF
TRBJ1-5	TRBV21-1	CASSSRDKHQPQHF
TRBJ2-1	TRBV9	CASSVAAGGWTDEQFF
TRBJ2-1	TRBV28	CASTSGRRNNEQFF
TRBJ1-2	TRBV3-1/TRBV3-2	CASSSEAGDDYGYTF
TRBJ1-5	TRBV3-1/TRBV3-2	CASSVGQGRRQPQHF
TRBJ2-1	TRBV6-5	CASSPLAGGSNEQFF
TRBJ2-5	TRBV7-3	CASSPGSSEETQYF
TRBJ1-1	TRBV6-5	CASSYPAGTGGDEAFF
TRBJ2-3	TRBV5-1	CASSLESGGNTQYF
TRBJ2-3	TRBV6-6	CASSPGLAANTQYF
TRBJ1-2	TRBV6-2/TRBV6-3	CASSYPGTGKTGYTF
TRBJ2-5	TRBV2	CASKGRTSAQETQYF
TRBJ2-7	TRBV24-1	CATSDSGTGTPYEQYF
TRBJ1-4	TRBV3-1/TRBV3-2	CASSQVSGTGGEKLFF
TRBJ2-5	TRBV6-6	CASSYPSAGMEETQYF
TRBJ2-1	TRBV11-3	CASSPTGTSGRASSYNEQFF
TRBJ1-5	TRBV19	CASSTSGQGAYQPQHF
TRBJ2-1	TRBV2	CASSEAKAGGLQFF
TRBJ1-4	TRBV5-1	CASSPRTGATNEKLFF
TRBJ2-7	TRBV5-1	CASSLTQGAGEQYF
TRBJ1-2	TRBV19	CASSGGTGDPYGYTF
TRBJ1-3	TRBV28	CASSTLRLSSGNTIYF
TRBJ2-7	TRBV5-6	CASSPIQGAIRSYEQYF
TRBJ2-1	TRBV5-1	CASCSSGLNNEQFF